This T cell receptor (beta chain) stems from a study of T-cell memory formation after mild COVID-19. Across the whole study: TCR clusters largely stayed donor specific.

This CDR3 is built from 15 residues. Trimming pared 7 bases from V and 0 bases from J, leaving 16 bases between. CDR1 SQVTM and CDR2 ANQGSEA come from the germline V gene. A word on this clonotype: Its target is not known.

Findings of the study overall: Mainly in CM and EM were contracting CD4+ clones; CD8+ were in EMRA. Nothing showed for sure that second-wave clones peaking on day 37 were SARS-CoV-2 specific.

TCRdb ran MiXCR on the 5' RACE reads and lists one entry per CDR3 protein. The sample lists 500,000 to 600,000 distinct CDR3 sequences; approximately 19% were seen once. Sequenced: PBMCs or a T cell subset sorted from them (not recorded which). The clonotype comes from an adult woman who had mild COVID-19 (a few samples of this study predate the infection). Cell type and time point are not known. The gene calls are TRBV29-1 and TRBJ1-5, with no clear D. The CDR3 spells CSAVNGQNSNQPQHF. In DNA form, the CDR3 reads TGCAGCGCTGTGAACGGGCAAAATAGCAATCAGCCCCAGCATTTT.